This is a list of T cell receptor beta chains from one sample in a study of blood T cells in healthy people across ages. TCRdb fed the 5' RACE reads into MiXCR, producing one record per CDR3 protein. The sample has about 570,000 distinct CDR3 sequences; roughly 29% are singletons. Sample: blood. The origin of the receptors is an older woman in good health. Both conserved end residues are part of each CDR3. The D gene is left open where the match is weak. Rows give clone size only sometimes, using once, few, many, or a class for an expanded clone.

V gene	D gene	clone size	J gene	CDR3 protein	CDR3 DNA
TRBV20-1	NA	NA	TRBJ2-1	CSAKPPEKGAVF	TGCAGTGCCAAGCCCCCCGAGAAGGGTGCGGTCTTC
TRBV21-1	NA	few	TRBJ2-7	CASPDRESSYEQYF	TGTGCCAGCCCGGACAGGGAGAGCTCCTACGAGCAGTACTTC
TRBV20-1	NA	NA	TRBJ2-1	CSARGRNNEQFF	TGCAGTGCTAGGGGGCGAAACAATGAGCAGTTCTTC
TRBV6-6	NA	NA	TRBJ2-4	CASSYQGQNIQYF	TGTGCCAGCAGTTACCAGGGCCAAAACATTCAGTACTTC
TRBV6-6	NA	few	TRBJ2-7	CASSYSPGPGEQYF	TGTGCCAGCAGTTACTCCCCAGGGCCGGGTGAGCAGTACTTC
TRBV6-1	NA	NA	TRBJ1-6	CASSDKSNSPLHF	TGTGCCAGCAGTGATAAGTCGAATTCACCCCTCCACTTT
TRBV24-1	NA	NA	TRBJ2-5	CATRPTGKETQYF	TGTGCCACCAGGCCCACAGGGAAAGAGACCCAGTACTTC
TRBV18	TRBD1	few	TRBJ1-3	CASSPRTGPSGNTIYF	TGTGCCAGCTCACCGCGGACAGGGCCCTCTGGAAACACCATATATTTT
TRBV18	TRBD1	NA	TRBJ1-1	CASSRGTAITEAFF	TGTGCCAGCTCACGCGGGACAGCCATCACTGAAGCTTTCTTT
TRBV5-1	NA	NA	TRBJ2-7	CASSSGFSVKYEQYF	TGCGCCAGCAGCTCCGGATTCAGCGTTAAGTACGAGCAGTACTTC
TRBV13	NA	few	TRBJ2-3	CASSLQGYTQYF	TGTGCCAGCAGCTTACAGGGCTATACGCAGTATTTT
TRBV7-2	NA	NA	TRBJ2-3	CASSLVAQGVDTQYF	TGTGCCAGCAGCTTAGTAGCTCAGGGAGTAGATACGCAGTATTTT
TRBV20-1	NA	NA	TRBJ1-4	CSAILLARNEKLFF	TGCAGTGCAATCCTGCTAGCCCGTAATGAAAAACTGTTTTTT
TRBV7-9	TRBD1	few	TRBJ2-3	CASSVGTGVTDTQYF	TGTGCCAGCAGCGTCGGGACAGGGGTCACAGATACGCAGTATTTT
TRBV7-9	NA	NA	TRBJ1-3	CASSLAQGNTIYF	TGTGCCAGCAGCTTAGCACAGGGAAACACCATATATTTT
TRBV2	NA	few	TRBJ2-7	CASSMDAGAGEQYF	TGTGCCAGCAGTATGGACGCAGGTGCGGGCGAGCAGTACTTC
TRBV20-1	NA	NA	TRBJ2-6	CSARDVGTGANVLTF	TGCAGTGCTAGAGATGTAGGGACTGGGGCCAACGTCCTGACTTTC